Presented here are 30 T cell receptor beta chains from one specimen sequenced in a study of T cells in Graves' hyperthyroidism and ophthalmopathy. TCR beta CDR3 sequences were amplified from RNA transcripts. The HTBI set primed first-round TCR CDR3 RT-PCR. Each CDR3 protein is one row after TCRdb ran MiXCR on the multiplex PCR reads. The table lists approximately 260,000 distinct CDR3 sequences, roughly 15% of them singletons. Sequenced sample: blood. All receptors come from a woman in her forties or fifties with Graves' hyperthyroidism that later progressed to Graves' ophthalmopathy.

The genes are TRBV14 and TRBJ2-1, with 15 bases lining up with TRBD2. This CDR3 spans 18 amino acids. J was trimmed by 4 bases and V by 6 bases; bases with no gene match: 10. CDR1 SGHDN and CDR2 FVKESK come from the germline V gene. CDR3 DNA sequence: TGTGCCAGCAGTCCCCCCGGACTAGCGGGAGGGGTATACAATGAGCAGTTCTTC. Translation gives CASSPPGLAGGVYNEQFF.

In this sample, this clonotype turned up many times. This chain joins TRBV20-1 and TRBJ2-7; D perhaps matches TRBD2 (6 bases). Germline CDR1 DFQATT, CDR2 SNEGSKA (reference sequence). V was clipped by 0 bases and J by 1 base, with 13 bases between them. The CDR3 is 15 residues long. Here the CDR3 reads CSARETGAGSYEQYF. The CDR3 DNA is TGCAGTGCTAGAGAAACGGGAGCCGGGTCCTACGAGCAGTACTTC.

This clonotype showed up many times. The chain carries TRBV7-2 and TRBJ1-3; no clear D. CDR1 is SGHTA, CDR2 FQGNSA, per germline. CDR3 length: 12 amino acids. Trimming took off 5 bases at V and 4 bases at J, with 6 bases between the two ends. CDR3 nucleotides: TGTGCCAGCAGCCCCCCCGGAAACACCATATATTTT. Amino acid sequence: CASSPPGNTIYF.

This clonotype appeared many times. This sequence joins TRBV7-3 and TRBJ2-1, with a weak D call TRBD2 (6 bases). The V gene's germline CDR1 is SGHTA and CDR2 FQGTGA. V gave up 6 bases and J gave up 4 bases, with 10 bases separating them. The CDR3 has 13 residues. CDR3 loop: CASSLREYNEQFF. In DNA, the CDR3 is TGTGCCAGCAGTCTTCGGGAGTACAATGAGCAGTTCTTC.

The sample holds many counts of this clonotype. The chain carries TRBV12-3 or TRBV12-4 and TRBJ2-5; a weak D match, TRBD1 (5 bases). Trimming pared 3 bases from V and 4 bases from J, leaving 9 bases between. The CDR3 consists of 13 residues. The CDR3 DNA sequence: TGTGCCAGCAGTTTTATCCAGGGAGAGACCCAGTACTTC. Residues: CASSFIQGETQYF.

The V call is TRBV20-1, the J call TRBJ2-3; D gene uncertain. The CDR3 is 15 residues long. The V end was cut by 0 bases, the J end by 2 bases, with 12 bases between. CDR1 DFQATT and CDR2 SNEGSKA come from the germline V gene (reference sequence). CDR3 amino acids: CSAREVGPATDTQYF. The CDR3 nucleotides read TGCAGTGCTAGAGAGGTTGGACCTGCCACAGATACGCAGTATTTT.

This clonotype was seen a few times. The J gene is TRBJ1-1, the V gene TRBV19; no definite D call. The germline gives CDR1 LNHDA, CDR2 SQIVND (reference sequence). V dropped 5 bases and J dropped 4 bases, with 8 bases sitting between them. This CDR3 is 12 amino acids long. CDR3 nucleotide sequence: TGTGCCAGTAGTGGACCGTTCACTGAAGCTTTCTTT. Amino acid sequence: CASSGPFTEAFF.

In its sample, this clonotype was seen many times. V gene TRBV27 combines with J gene TRBJ2-1; 8 bases fit TRBD2. This CDR3 has 14 amino acids. V was pared by 8 bases and J by 5 bases, with 8 bases of the junction left unmatched. Germline CDR1 is MNHEY and CDR2 is SMNVEV (reference sequence). The CDR3 sequence is CASSPGLGNNEQFF. CDR3 bases: TGTGCCAGCTCACCGGGACTAGGAAACAATGAGCAGTTCTTC.

This clonotype was seen repeatedly, ten times or more. The V call is TRBV24-1, the J call TRBJ1-5; D might be TRBD1 (5 bases). Germline CDR1 is KGHDR and CDR2 is SFDVKD. Trimming cost V 4 bases and J 11 bases, with 11 bases left between them. This CDR3 region has 12 residues. The CDR3 DNA follows: TGTGCCACCAGTGACTTGGGGCTTGCCCAGCATTTT. This encodes CATSDLGLAQHF.

The chain carries TRBV6-2 or TRBV6-3 and TRBJ1-4; 9 bases agree with TRBD1. Losses at the gene ends were 5 bases for V and 5 bases for J; bases not matched to a gene: 9. This CDR3 contains 16 residues. Germline loops: CDR1 MNHEY, CDR2 SVGEGT. CDR3 DNA: TGTGCCAGCAGTGGGGGTAACAGGGGGCTCAATGAAAAACTGTTTTTT. Translating it yields CASSGGNRGLNEKLFF.

This clonotype has ten or more counts. This chain connects TRBV28 to TRBJ1-1, with a tentative D call TRBD1 (5 bases). Per the germline V gene, CDR1 is MDHEN and CDR2 is SYDVKM. The CDR3 has 14 amino acids. The V end lost 1 base, the J end lost 5 bases, and 11 bases lay between the germline ends. CDR3 nucleotide sequence: TGTGCCAGCAGTTTATTAGGGGAAGAGACTGAAGCTTTCTTT. Amino acid sequence: CASSLLGEETEAFF.

There are a few counts of this clonotype. This sequence joins TRBV10-3 and TRBJ2-2; D possibly uses TRBD1 or TRBD2 (6 bases each). V was trimmed by 5 bases and J by 4 bases, leaving 17 bases between them. CDR3 length: 16 amino acids. Germline CDR1 is ENHRY and CDR2 is SYGVKD. The CDR3 DNA follows: TGTGCCATCAGTAAACAGGGAGGTATGGTCACCGGGGAGCTGTTTTTT. Its protein is CAISKQGGMVTGELFF.

This clonotype came up a few times. The CDR3 nucleotides read TGCAGTGCTACGGAGCTCTCTGGAAACACCATATATTTT. This sequence encodes CSATELSGNTIYF. This chain connects TRBV20-1 to TRBJ1-3; no clear D. The CDR3 sequence is 13 residues long. Trimming took off 4 bases at V and 0 bases at J, with 7 bases between the two ends. Germline V gives CDR1 DFQATT, CDR2 SNEGSKA (reference sequence).

At least ten counts were recorded for this clonotype. This sequence joins TRBV5-1 and TRBJ1-1; a possible D gene is TRBD1 (6 bases). Germline CDR1 SGHRS, CDR2 YFSETQ. V was pared by 0 bases and J by 2 bases, with 14 bases between. The CDR3 sequence is 16 residues long. CDR3 nucleotides: TGCGCCAGCAGCTTGGACCCAGGGGCGAGTAACACTGAAGCTTTCTTT. This sequence encodes CASSLDPGASNTEAFF.

In its sample, this clonotype was seen many times. CDR3 in DNA: TGTGCCAGCTCACCGGGACAGGGAGACACCGGGGAGCTGTTTTTT. Protein: CASSPGQGDTGELFF. The V and J genes are TRBV18 and TRBJ2-2; 9 bases map to TRBD1. The J segment lost 3 bases and the V segment lost 3 bases, leaving 2 bases of the junction unmatched. The V gene's germline CDR1 is KGHSH and CDR2 LQKENI. The CDR3 totals 15 residues. The whole variable domain, filled in from reference TRBV18 and TRBJ2-2, reads NAGVMQNPRHLVRRRGQEARLRCSPMKGHSHVYWYRQLPEEGLKFMVYLQKENIIDESGMPKERFSAEFPKEGPSILRIQQVVRGDSAAYFCASSPGQGDTGELFFGEGSRLTVL.

V gene TRBV11-2 combines with J gene TRBJ1-6; possible D gene TRBD1, 5 bases. The CDR3 contains 14 residues. Germline CDR1 reads SGHAT; CDR2 reads FQNNGV. V lost 1 base and J lost 6, with 7 bases in between. For the CDR3, the DNA is TGTGCCAGCAGCTTAGGGACATTTAATTCACCCCTCCACTTT. Protein product: CASSLGTFNSPLHF.

There are many counts of this clonotype. CDR3 in DNA: TGTGCCAGCAGCTACCGTGTCGGCGACAGCTACGAGCAGTACTTC. It yields the protein CASSYRVGDSYEQYF. The chain links TRBV11-2 to TRBJ2-7; D possibly corresponds to TRBD1 (5 bases). V was cut by 4 bases and J by 3 bases, with 16 bases left in between. This CDR3 region has 15 residues. In germline, CDR1 is SGHAT, CDR2 FQNNGV.

Notes on this clonotype: At one end the junction does not follow the germline gene, possibly because of a read error. The chain couples TRBV19 to TRBJ2-7; D might be TRBD1 or TRBD2, each matching 5 bases. CDR3 length: 14 amino acids. Germline V lookup: CDR1 LNHDA, CDR2 SQIVND (reference sequence). In DNA, the CDR3 is TGTGTCAGTAGTCTCCGGGACGGCACCTACGAGCAGTACTTC. Translation: CVSSLRDGTYEQYF.

This clonotype was observed many times. The rearrangement uses TRBV12-3 or TRBV12-4 and TRBJ1-6; possible D gene TRBD1, 6 bases. Trimming removed 6 bases at V and 7 bases at J, with 19 bases between. The CDR3 runs 16 residues. The CDR3 loop reads CASRPSRRGHNSPLHF. The CDR3 region has the DNA TGTGCCAGCAGGCCATCCCGGCGGGGGCACAATTCACCCCTCCACTTT.

This clonotype was detected ten times or more. The chain joins TRBV28 to TRBJ2-7; D is undetermined. The germline CDR1 and CDR2 sequences are MDHEN and SYDVKM. This CDR3 is built from 13 residues. Between the trimmed V and J ends, which lost 5 bases and 5 bases, there was a span of 13 bases. The CDR3 spells CASSPPDTHEQYF. The CDR3 bases are TGTGCCAGCAGTCCCCCAGATACCCACGAGCAGTACTTC. Complete variable domain (other parts from reference TRBV28 and TRBJ2-7): DVKVTQSSRYLVKRTGEKVFLECVQDMDHENMFWYRQDPGLGLRLIYFSYDVKMKEKGDIPEGYSVSREKKERFSLILESASTNQTSMYLCASSPPDTHEQYFGPGTRLTVT.

This clonotype was seen ten or more times. The V call is TRBV30, the J call TRBJ1-5, with 7 bases aligning to TRBD1. CDR3 size: 15 residues. Trimming at V came to 4 bases and at J to 5 bases, leaving 11 bases not matched to a gene. Germline-derived CDR1 and CDR2 are GTSNPN and SVGIG (reference sequence). CDR3 sequence reads: CAWTPRDSSYQPQHF. The CDR3 DNA reads as TGTGCCTGGACCCCACGGGACAGCTCATATCAGCCCCAGCATTTT.

Many counts were recorded for this clonotype. The chain uses TRBV7-3 and TRBJ2-2, with TRBD1 matching 9 bases. CDR1 and CDR2 from the germline V gene are SGHTA and FQGTGA. This CDR3 region has 13 residues. V was clipped by 11 bases and J by 7 bases; unmatched bases: 8. CDR3 sequence (DNA): TGTGCCTGCGGACAGGGGTTAGGCGGGGAGCTGTTTTTT. Residues: CACGQGLGGELFF.

This clonotype has at least ten counts. The gene calls are TRBV13 and TRBJ2-1; TRBD2 matches 15 bases. From germline, CDR1 is PRHDT and CDR2 FYEKMQ (reference sequence). This CDR3 spans 13 amino acids. The V segment lost 10 bases and the J segment 7 bases; nucleotides outside the gene matches: 2. In DNA form, the CDR3 reads TGTGCCACCGGACTAGCGGGAGGGAATGAGCAGTTCTTC. Translation: CATGLAGGNEQFF.

The chain couples TRBV24-1 to TRBJ1-2; no clear D gene. The CDR3 has 11 amino acids. Trimming pared 7 bases from V and 4 bases from J, leaving 6 bases between. The germline V gene has CDR1 KGHDR and CDR2 SFDVKD. The CDR3 spells CATSRTYGYTF. The CDR3 DNA is TGTGCCACCAGCAGGACCTATGGCTACACCTTC.

The rearrangement joins TRBV5-4 to TRBJ2-1; 9 positions match TRBD2. This CDR3 region has 16 residues. Per germline, CDR1 SGHNT and CDR2 YYREEE (reference sequence). Unmatched junction bases numbered 5, after V lost 0 bases and J lost 4 bases. The CDR3 loop is CASSLGGRATYNEQFF. The CDR3 DNA follows: TGTGCCAGCAGCTTGGGCGGGAGGGCGACGTACAATGAGCAGTTCTTC.

This clonotype was detected ten times or more. The genes are TRBV15 and TRBJ1-2; D ambiguous. CDR3 length: 14 amino acids. Trimming left V 0 bases short and J 4 bases short, with 9 bases between. CDR1 is LNHNV and CDR2 is YYDKDF in the germline V gene (reference sequence). CDR3 in amino acids: CATSRDWGAYGYTF. The CDR3 bases are TGTGCCACCAGCAGAGATTGGGGAGCCTATGGCTACACCTTC.

The chain couples TRBV3-1 to TRBJ1-1; D gene ambiguous. CDR3 length equals 15 residues. Per germline, CDR1 LGHDT and CDR2 YNNKEL (reference sequence). Between the trimmed V and J ends, which lost 0 bases and 0 bases, there was a span of 8 bases. The CDR3 nucleotides are TGTGCCAGCAGCCAAGATCTCACATTGAACACTGAAGCTTTCTTT. It yields the protein CASSQDLTLNTEAFF.

Comment on this clonotype: A much larger clonotype is one base distant, so this may be a read error. CDR3 protein: CAWSRWGGGSHEQYF. CDR3 nucleotide sequence: TGTGCCTGGAGTCGTTGGGGGGGGGGCAGCCACGAGCAGTACTTC. The genes are TRBV30 and TRBJ2-7, with a possible D match to TRBD2 (7 bases). Germline lookup yields CDR1 GTSNPN and CDR2 SVGIG (reference sequence). Trimming removed 2 bases at V and 5 bases at J, with 19 bases between. The CDR3 has 15 amino acids.

This clonotype was picked up one time. The genes are TRBV20-1 and TRBJ1-5; D remains unclear. The CDR3 runs 14 residues. Germline V CDR1 and CDR2: DFQATT, SNEGSKA (reference sequence). V dropped 6 bases and J dropped 4 bases, with 16 bases sitting between them. The chain's CDR3 is CSATDRELNQPQHF. Written as DNA, the CDR3 is TGCAGTGCCACTGACCGGGAGTTGAATCAGCCCCAGCATTTT.

This clonotype was recorded at least ten times. The rearrangement uses TRBV24-1 and TRBJ2-1; tentatively, D is TRBD2 (5 bases). CDR1 KGHDR and CDR2 SFDVKD come from the germline V gene. The CDR3 covers 15 residues. V was clipped by 9 bases and J by 0 bases, with 14 bases between them. The CDR3 nucleotides read TGTGCCACCCGTGGGAGTTGGTCCTCCTACAATGAGCAGTTCTTC. Translation gives CATRGSWSSYNEQFF.